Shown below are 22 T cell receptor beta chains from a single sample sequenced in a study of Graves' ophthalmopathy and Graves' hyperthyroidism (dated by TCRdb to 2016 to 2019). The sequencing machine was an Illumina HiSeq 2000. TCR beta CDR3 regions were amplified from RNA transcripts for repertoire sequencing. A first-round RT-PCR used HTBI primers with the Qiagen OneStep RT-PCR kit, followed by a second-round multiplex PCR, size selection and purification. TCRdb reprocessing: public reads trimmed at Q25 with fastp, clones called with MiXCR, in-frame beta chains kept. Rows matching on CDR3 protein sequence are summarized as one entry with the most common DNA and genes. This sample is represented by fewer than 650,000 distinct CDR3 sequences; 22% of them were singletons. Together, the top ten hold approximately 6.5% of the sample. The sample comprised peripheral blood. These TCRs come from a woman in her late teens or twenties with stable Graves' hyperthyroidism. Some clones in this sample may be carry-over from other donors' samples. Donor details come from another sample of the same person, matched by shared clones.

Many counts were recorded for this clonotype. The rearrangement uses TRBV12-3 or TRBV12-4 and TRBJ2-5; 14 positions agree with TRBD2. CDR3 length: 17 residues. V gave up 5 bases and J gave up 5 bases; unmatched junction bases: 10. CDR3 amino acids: CASSPPGTSGGTETQYF. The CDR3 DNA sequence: TGTGCCAGCAGTCCTCCTGGGACTAGCGGGGGCACGGAGACCCAGTACTTC.

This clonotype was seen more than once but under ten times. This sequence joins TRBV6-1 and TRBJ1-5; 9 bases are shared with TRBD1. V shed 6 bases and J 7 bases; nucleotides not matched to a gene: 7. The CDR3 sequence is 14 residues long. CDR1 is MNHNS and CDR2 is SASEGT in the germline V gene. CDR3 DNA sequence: TGTGCCAGCAGGACGACAGGGGGGGGACAGCCCCAGCATTTT. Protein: CASRTTGGGQPQHF.

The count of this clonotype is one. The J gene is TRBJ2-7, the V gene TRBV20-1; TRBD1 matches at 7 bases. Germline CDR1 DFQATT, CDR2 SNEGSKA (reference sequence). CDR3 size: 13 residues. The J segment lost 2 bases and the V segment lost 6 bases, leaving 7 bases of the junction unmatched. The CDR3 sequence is CSAAGTVTYEQYF. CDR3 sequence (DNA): TGCAGTGCCGCAGGGACAGTAACCTACGAGCAGTACTTC.

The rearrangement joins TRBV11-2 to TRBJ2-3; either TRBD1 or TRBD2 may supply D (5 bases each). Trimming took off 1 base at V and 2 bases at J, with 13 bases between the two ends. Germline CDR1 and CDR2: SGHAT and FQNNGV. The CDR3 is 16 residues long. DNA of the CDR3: TGTGCCAGCAGCTTAGTGGTTGGGGGAAACACAGATACGCAGTATTTT. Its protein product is CASSLVVGGNTDTQYF.

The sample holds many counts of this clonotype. The CDR3 nucleotides read TGTGCCAGCAGTTTAGAATTCACCGGGGAGCTGTTTTTT. Amino acid sequence: CASSLEFTGELFF. The J gene is TRBJ2-2, the V gene TRBV6-5, with no clear D. Germline CDR1 reads MNHEY; CDR2 reads SVGAGI. Trimming left V 4 bases short and J 4 bases short, with 7 bases between. CDR3 length equals 13 residues.

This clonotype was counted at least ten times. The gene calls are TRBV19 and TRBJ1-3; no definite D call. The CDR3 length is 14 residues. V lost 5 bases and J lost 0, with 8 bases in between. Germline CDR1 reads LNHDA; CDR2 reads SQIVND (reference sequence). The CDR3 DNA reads TGTGCCAGTAGTCAATACGGCTCTGGAAACACCATATATTTT. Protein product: CASSQYGSGNTIYF.

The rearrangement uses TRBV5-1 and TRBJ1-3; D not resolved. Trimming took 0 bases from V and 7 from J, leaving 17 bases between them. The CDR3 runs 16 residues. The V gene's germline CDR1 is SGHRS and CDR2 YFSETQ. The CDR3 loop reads CASSLGAVSTANTIYF. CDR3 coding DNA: TGCGCCAGCAGCTTGGGGGCAGTTTCTACAGCGAACACCATATATTTT.

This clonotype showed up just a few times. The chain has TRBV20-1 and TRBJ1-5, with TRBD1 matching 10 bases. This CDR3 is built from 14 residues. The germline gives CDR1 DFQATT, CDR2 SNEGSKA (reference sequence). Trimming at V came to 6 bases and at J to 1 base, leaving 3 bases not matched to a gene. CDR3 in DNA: TGCAGTGCAGACAGGGGGCGAAGCAATCAGCCCCAGCATTTT. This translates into CSADRGRSNQPQHF.

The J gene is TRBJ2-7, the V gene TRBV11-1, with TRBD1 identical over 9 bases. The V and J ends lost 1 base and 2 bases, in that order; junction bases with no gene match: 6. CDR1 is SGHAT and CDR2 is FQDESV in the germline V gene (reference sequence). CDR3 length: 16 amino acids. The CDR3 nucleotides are TGTGCCAGCAGCTTAGGTTCGACAGGGGGGGCCTACGAGCAGTACTTC. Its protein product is CASSLGSTGGAYEQYF.

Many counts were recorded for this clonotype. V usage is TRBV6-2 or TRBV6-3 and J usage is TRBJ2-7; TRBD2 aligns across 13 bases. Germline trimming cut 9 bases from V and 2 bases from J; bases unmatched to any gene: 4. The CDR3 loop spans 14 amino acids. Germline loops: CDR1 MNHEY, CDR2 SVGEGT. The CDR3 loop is CASTGTSGAYEQYF. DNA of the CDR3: TGTGCCAGTACCGGGACTAGCGGGGCCTACGAGCAGTACTTC.

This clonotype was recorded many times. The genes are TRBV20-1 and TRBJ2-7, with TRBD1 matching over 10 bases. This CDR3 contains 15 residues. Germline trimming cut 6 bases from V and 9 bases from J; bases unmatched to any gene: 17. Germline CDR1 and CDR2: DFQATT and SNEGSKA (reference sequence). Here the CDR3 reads CSAAAPGQGSFGQYF. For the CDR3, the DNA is TGCAGTGCGGCCGCACCGGGACAGGGGTCTTTCGGGCAGTACTTC.

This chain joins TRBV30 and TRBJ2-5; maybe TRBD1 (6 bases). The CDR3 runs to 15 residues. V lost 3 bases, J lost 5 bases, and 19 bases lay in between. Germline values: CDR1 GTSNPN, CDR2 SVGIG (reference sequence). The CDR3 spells CAWSPTGLLRETQYF. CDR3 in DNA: TGTGCCTGGAGCCCGACAGGCCTCCTCCGGGAGACCCAGTACTTC.

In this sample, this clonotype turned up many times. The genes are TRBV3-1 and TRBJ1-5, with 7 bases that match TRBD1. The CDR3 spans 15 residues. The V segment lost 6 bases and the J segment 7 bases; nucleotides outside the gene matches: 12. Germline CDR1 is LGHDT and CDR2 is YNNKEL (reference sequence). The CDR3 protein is CASSLRQGVPQPQHF. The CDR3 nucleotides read TGTGCCAGCAGTCTCCGACAGGGCGTGCCCCAGCCCCAGCATTTT.

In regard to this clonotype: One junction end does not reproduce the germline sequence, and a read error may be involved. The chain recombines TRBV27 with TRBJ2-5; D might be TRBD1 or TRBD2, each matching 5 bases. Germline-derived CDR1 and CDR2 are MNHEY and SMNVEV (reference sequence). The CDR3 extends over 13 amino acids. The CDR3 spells CASSLSTVGTLYF. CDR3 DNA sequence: TGTGCCAGCAGTTTATCCACCGTCGGGACCCTGTACTTC.

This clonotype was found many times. CDR3 loop: CASNSRQGVGQPQHF. The DNA for the CDR3 is TGTGCCAGCAATTCTCGACAGGGGGTTGGTCAGCCCCAGCATTTT. The chain links TRBV2 to TRBJ1-5; 9 bases agree with TRBD1. This CDR3 region has 15 residues. V was pared by 7 bases and J by 6 bases, with 10 bases of the junction left unmatched. The germline V gene has CDR1 SNHLY and CDR2 FYNNEI.

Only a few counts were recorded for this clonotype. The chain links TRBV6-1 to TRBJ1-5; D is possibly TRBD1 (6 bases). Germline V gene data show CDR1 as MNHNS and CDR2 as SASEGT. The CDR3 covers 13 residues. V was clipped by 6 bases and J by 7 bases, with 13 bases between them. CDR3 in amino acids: CASRKGGAQPQHF. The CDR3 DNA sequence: TGTGCCAGCAGGAAAGGGGGGGCCCAGCCCCAGCATTTT.

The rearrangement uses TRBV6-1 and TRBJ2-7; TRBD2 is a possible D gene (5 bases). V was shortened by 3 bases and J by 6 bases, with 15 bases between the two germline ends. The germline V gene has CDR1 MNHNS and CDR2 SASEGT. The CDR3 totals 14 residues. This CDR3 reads CASSEPDWVPEQYF. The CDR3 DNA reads TGTGCCAGCAGTGAGCCGGACTGGGTCCCCGAGCAGTACTTC.

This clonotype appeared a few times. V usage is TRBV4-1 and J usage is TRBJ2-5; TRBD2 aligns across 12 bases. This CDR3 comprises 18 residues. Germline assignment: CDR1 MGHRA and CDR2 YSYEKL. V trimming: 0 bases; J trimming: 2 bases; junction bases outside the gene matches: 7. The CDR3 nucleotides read TGCGCCAGCAGCCAAGATCACAGGGGGACTAGCGGGCAAGAGACCCAGTACTTC. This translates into CASSQDHRGTSGQETQYF.

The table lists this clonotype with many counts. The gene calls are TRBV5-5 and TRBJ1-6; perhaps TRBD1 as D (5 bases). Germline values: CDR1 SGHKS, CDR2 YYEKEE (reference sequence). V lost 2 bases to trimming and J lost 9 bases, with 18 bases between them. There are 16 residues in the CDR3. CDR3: CASSLATWDGTSPLHF. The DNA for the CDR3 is TGTGCCAGCAGCTTAGCGACCTGGGACGGGACTTCACCCCTCCACTTT.

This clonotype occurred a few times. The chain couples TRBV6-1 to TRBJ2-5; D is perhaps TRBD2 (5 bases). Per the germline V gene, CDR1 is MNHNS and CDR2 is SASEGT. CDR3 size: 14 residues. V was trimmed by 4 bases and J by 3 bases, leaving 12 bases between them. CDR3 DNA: TGTGCCAGCAGTGCGCTCCCCGGGGAAGAGACCCAGTACTTC. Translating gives CASSALPGEETQYF.

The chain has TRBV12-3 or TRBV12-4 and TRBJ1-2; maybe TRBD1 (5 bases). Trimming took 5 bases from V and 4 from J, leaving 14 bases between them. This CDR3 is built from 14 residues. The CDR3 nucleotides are TGTGCCAGCAGTCCTATGAGGGGAGGCTATGGCTACACCTTC. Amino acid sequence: CASSPMRGGYGYTF.

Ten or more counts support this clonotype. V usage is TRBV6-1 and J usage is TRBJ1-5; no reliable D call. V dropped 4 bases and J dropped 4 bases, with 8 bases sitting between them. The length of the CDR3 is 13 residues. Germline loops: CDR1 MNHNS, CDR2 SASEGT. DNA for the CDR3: TGTGCCAGCAGTGGACAAGTGAATCAGCCCCAGCATTTT. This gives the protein CASSGQVNQPQHF.